These 12 T cell receptor beta chains share one sample of origin, sequenced in a study of cytomegalovirus exposure and HLA in healthy donors. This PCR relied on a set of 60 Vbeta primers and 13 Jbeta primers. Sequencing used immunoSEQ multiplex PCR; TCRdb keeps in-frame clones, though not all of them. The data show around 100,000 clones, and the top ten clones hold less than 4.5%. Specimen: PBMCs. Receptors were obtained from a middle-aged man in good health and CMV-seronegative.

This chain joins TRBV19 and TRBJ1-5; D is ambiguous. The CDR3 runs 17 residues. Trimming removed 1 base from V and 0 bases from J, with 13 bases in between. Germline CDR1 is LNHDA and CDR2 is SQIVND (reference sequence). The CDR3 DNA is TGTGCCAGTAGTATAGCGAGGAGAACCAATAGCAATCAGCCCCAGCATTTT. The encoded protein is CASSIARRTNSNQPQHF.

The chain couples TRBV5-4 to TRBJ1-2, with 7 bases fitting TRBD1. This CDR3 contains 17 residues. V lost 5 bases to trimming and J lost 0 bases; unmatched junction nucleotides: 13. Germline CDR1 is SGHNT and CDR2 is YYREEE (reference sequence). The CDR3 bases are TGTGCCAGCAGTCTCCCCTGGGGGACAGCTTCTAACTATGGCTACACCTTC. This codes for CASSLPWGTASNYGYTF.

The J gene is TRBJ2-7, the V gene TRBV28, with D perhaps TRBD2 (6 bases). Germline CDR1 reads MDHEN; CDR2 reads SYDVKM. Trimming stripped 5 bases from V and 9 bases from J, with 14 bases between. This CDR3 contains 12 residues. The CDR3 DNA follows: TGTGCCAGCAGTAGCGGGTTATTAGGGCAGTACTTC. Its protein product is CASSSGLLGQYF. Full variable domain (remainder filled in from reference TRBV28 and TRBJ2-7): DVKVTQSSRYLVKRTGEKVFLECVQDMDHENMFWYRQDPGLGLRLIYFSYDVKMKEKGDIPEGYSVSREKKERFSLILESASTNQTSMYLCASSSGLLGQYFGPGTRLTVT.

This chain links TRBV30 with TRBJ2-3; D uncertain. This CDR3 has 13 residues. Trimming removed 2 bases from V and 0 bases from J, with 6 bases in between. CDR1 is GTSNPN and CDR2 is SVGIG in the germline V gene (reference sequence). As DNA, the CDR3 is TGTGCCTGGAGTTACGGGAGCACAGATACGCAGTATTTT. Translating it yields CAWSYGSTDTQYF. The whole variable domain, remainder taken from reference TRBV30 and TRBJ2-3, is SQTIHQWPATLVQPVGSPLSLECTVEGTSNPNLYWYRQAAGRGLQLLFYSVGIGQISSEVPQNLSASRPQDRQFILSSKKLLLSDSGFYLCAWSYGSTDTQYFGPGTRLTVL.

Written as DNA, the CDR3 is TGTGCCAGTAGTATAAGGTTGACTAGCGGGAGGCGGGGAGAGACCCAGTACTTC. Encoded protein: CASSIRLTSGRRGETQYF. This chain connects TRBV19 to TRBJ2-5; 13 bases are a match to TRBD2. The CDR3 is 18 residues long. V shed 2 bases and J 4 bases; nucleotides not matched to a gene: 10. Germline V gives CDR1 LNHDA, CDR2 SQIVND (reference sequence). Using reference TRBV19 and TRBJ2-5 for the parts outside the CDR3, the full variable domain is DGGITQSPKYLFRKEGQNVTLSCEQNLNHDAMYWYRQDPGQGLRLIYYSQIVNDFQKGDIAEGYSVSREKKESFPLTVTSAQKNPTAFYLCASSIRLTSGRRGETQYFGPGTRLLVL.

The chain carries TRBV7-9 and TRBJ2-3; D is uncertain. CDR1 SEHNR and CDR2 FQNEAQ come from the germline V gene (reference sequence). CDR3 length: 14 amino acids. V lost 1 base and J 4 bases, leaving 9 bases between the germline ends. CDR3 in DNA: TGTGCCAGCAGCTTAGTCGCCAGTTCAGATACGCAGTATTTT. This translates into CASSLVASSDTQYF.

V and J are TRBV10-3 and TRBJ2-1; 13 positions agree with TRBD2. V trimming: 6 bases; J trimming: 8 bases; junction bases outside the gene matches: 10. Germline CDR1 is ENHRY and CDR2 is SYGVKD. There are 16 residues in the CDR3. CDR3 protein: CAISSGLAGALDEQFF. The CDR3 coding sequence is TGTGCCATCAGCTCCGGACTAGCGGGGGCCCTCGATGAGCAGTTCTTC.

This chain connects TRBV19 to TRBJ2-1; TRBD1 matches at 7 bases. With 6 bases clipped from V and 6 bases from J, the junction kept 5 bases outside the gene matches. Germline CDR1 and CDR2: LNHDA and SQIVND (reference sequence). CDR3 length: 13 amino acids. CDR3 in DNA: TGTGCCAGTAGGTGGGCAGGGGGCAATGAGCAGTTCTTC. Translated, it gives CASRWAGGNEQFF.

The chain combines TRBV6-1 with TRBJ2-2; 8 bases map to TRBD1. Losses at the gene ends were 10 bases for V and 1 base for J; bases not matched to a gene: 5. Germline-derived CDR1 and CDR2 are MNHNS and SASEGT. There are 14 residues in the CDR3. The DNA for the CDR3 is TGTGCCACGGGGACAGGAGTGAACACCGGGGAGCTGTTTTTT. It yields the protein CATGTGVNTGELFF.

The chain has TRBV4-1 and TRBJ2-1; TRBD2 might be the D (6 bases). V gave up 0 bases and J gave up 10 bases, with 10 bases separating them. The length of the CDR3 is 13 residues. The V gene's germline CDR1 is MGHRA and CDR2 YSYEKL. In nucleotides, the CDR3 is TGCGCCAGCAGCCAAGAGCGGGCGGGAGAGCAGTTCTTC. As protein: CASSQERAGEQFF.

The V call is TRBV28, the J call TRBJ2-1; TRBD2 matches at 13 bases. The CDR3 length is 15 residues. CDR1 is MDHEN and CDR2 is SYDVKM in the germline V gene. J was trimmed by 8 bases and V by 5 bases; bases with no gene match: 6. CDR3 nucleotides: TGTGCCAGCAGTCCTCGGACTAGCGGGAGCCATGAGCAGTTCTTC. Translated: CASSPRTSGSHEQFF.

This chain connects TRBV28 to TRBJ1-1; TRBD1 matches 10 bases. Germline values: CDR1 MDHEN, CDR2 SYDVKM. V lost 7 bases to trimming and J lost 1 base; unmatched junction nucleotides: 6. The CDR3 is 15 amino acids. The CDR3 DNA sequence: TGTGCCAGCACTCCGACAGGGGGCGGGAACACTGAAGCTTTCTTT. The encoded protein is CASTPTGGGNTEAFF.